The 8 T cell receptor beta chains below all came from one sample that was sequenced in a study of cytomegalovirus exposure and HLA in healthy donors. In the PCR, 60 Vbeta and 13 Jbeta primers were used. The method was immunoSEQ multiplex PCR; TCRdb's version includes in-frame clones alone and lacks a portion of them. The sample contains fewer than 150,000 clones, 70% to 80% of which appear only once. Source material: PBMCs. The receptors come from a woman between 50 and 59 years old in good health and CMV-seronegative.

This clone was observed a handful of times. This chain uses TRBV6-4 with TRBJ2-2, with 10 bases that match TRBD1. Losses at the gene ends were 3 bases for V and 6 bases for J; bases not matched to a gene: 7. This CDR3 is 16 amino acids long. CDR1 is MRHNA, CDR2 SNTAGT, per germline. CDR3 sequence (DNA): TGTGCCAGCAGTGAGTTCCGGACAGGGGGGTCCGGGGAGCTGTTTTTT. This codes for CASSEFRTGGSGELFF.

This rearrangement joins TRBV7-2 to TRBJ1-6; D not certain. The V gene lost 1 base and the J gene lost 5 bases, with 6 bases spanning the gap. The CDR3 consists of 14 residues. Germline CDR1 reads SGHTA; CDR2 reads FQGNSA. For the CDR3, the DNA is TGTGCCAGCAGCTTAGGGGCGAATAATTCACCCCTCCACTTT. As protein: CASSLGANNSPLHF.

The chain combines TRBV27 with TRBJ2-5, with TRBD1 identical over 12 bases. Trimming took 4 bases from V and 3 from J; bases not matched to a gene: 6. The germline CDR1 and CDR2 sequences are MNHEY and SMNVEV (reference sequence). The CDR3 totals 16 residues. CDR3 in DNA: TGTGCCAGCAGTTCCGGGACAGGGGGCTTCGAAGAGACCCAGTACTTC. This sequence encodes CASSSGTGGFEETQYF.

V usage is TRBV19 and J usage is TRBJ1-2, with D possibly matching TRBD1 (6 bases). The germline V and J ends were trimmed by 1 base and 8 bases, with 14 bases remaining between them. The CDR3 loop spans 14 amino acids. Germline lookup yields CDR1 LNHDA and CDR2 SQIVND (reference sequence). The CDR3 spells CASSIAGQGKGYTF. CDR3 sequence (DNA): TGTGCCAGTAGTATAGCCGGCCAGGGGAAGGGCTACACCTTC.

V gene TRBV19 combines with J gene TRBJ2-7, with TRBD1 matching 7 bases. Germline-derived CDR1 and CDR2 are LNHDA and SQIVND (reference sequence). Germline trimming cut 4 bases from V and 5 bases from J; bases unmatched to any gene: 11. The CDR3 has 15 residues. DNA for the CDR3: TGTGCCAGTAGTACCGGGACAGCCTTAGACCACGAGCAGTACTTC. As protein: CASSTGTALDHEQYF.

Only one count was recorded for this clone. CDR3: CASSLEVQGGEAFF. CDR3 DNA: TGCGCCAGCAGCTTGGAAGTCCAGGGGGGTGAAGCTTTCTTT. The J gene is TRBJ1-1, the V gene TRBV5-1, with 7 bases that match TRBD1. The CDR3 runs 14 residues. Losses at the gene ends were 0 bases for V and 7 bases for J; bases not matched to a gene: 6. The V gene's germline CDR1 is SGHRS and CDR2 YFSETQ.

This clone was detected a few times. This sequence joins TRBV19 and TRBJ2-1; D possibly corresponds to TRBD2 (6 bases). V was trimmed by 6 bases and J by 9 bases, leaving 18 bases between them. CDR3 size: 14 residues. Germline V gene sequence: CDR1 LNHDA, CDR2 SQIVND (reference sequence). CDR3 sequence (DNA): TGTGCCAGTAGGTCCGGCAGCGGGTATATTGAGCAGTTCTTC. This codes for CASRSGSGYIEQFF.

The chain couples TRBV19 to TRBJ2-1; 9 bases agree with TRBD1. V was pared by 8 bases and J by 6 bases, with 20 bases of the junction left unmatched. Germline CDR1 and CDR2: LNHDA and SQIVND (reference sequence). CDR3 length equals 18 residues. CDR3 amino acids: CASRGGQGFQYLFNEQFF. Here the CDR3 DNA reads TGTGCCAGTCGAGGGGGACAGGGTTTTCAGTATTTGTTCAATGAGCAGTTCTTC.